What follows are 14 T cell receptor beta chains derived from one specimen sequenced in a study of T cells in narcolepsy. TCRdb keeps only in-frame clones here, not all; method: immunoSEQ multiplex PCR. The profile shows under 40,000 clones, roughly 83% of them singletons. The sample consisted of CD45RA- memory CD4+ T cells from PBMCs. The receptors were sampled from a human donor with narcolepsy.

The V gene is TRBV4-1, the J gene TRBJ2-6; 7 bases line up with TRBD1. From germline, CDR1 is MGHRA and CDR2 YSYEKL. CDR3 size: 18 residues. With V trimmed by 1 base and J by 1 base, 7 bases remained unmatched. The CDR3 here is CASSQGGRGRSGANVLTF. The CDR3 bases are TGCGCCAGCAGCCAAGGCGGTAGGGGGCGATCTGGGGCCAACGTCCTGACTTTC.

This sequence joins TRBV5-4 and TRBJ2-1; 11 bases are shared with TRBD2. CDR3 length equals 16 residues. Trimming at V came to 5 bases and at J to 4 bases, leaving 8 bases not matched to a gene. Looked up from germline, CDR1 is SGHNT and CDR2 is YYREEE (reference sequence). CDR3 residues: CASSGPSGRSYNEQFF. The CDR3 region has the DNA TGTGCCAGCAGTGGGCCTAGCGGGAGGTCTTACAATGAGCAGTTCTTC. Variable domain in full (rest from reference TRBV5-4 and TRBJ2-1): ETGVTQSPTHLIKTRGQQVTLRCSSQSGHNTVSWYQQALGQGPQFIFQYYREEENGRGNFPPRFSGLQFPNYSSELNVNALELDDSALYLCASSGPSGRSYNEQFFGPGTRLTVL.

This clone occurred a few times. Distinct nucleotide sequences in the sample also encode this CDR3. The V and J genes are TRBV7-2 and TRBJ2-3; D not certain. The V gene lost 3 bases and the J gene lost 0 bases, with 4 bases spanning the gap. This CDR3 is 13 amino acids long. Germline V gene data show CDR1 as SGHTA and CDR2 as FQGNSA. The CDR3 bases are TGTGCCAGCAGCTTGTATAGCACAGATACGCAGTATTTT. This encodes CASSLYSTDTQYF.

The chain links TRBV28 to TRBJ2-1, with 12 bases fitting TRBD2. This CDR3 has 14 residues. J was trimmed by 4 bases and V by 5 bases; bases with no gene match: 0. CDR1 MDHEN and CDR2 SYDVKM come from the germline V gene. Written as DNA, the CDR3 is TGTGCCAGCAGTCTAGCGGGAGGGTACAATGAGCAGTTCTTC. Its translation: CASSLAGGYNEQFF.

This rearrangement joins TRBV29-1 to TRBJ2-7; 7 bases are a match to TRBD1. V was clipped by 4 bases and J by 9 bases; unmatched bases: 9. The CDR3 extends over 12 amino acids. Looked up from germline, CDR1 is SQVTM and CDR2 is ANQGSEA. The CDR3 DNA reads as TGCAGCGTTGCCCGGGACAGAAGAGTGCAGTACTTC. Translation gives CSVARDRRVQYF.

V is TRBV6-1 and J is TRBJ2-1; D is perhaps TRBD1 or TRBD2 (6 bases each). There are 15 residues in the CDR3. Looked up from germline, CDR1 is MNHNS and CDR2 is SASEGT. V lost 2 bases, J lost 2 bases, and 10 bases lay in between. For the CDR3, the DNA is TGTGCCAGCAGTGAATGGGGGGCCACCTACAATGAGCAGTTCTTC. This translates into CASSEWGATYNEQFF.

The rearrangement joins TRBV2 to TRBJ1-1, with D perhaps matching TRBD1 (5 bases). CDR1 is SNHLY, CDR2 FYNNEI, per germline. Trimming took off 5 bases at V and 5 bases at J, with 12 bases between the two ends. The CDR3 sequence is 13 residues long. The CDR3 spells CASSQGEATEAFF. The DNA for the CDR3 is TGTGCCAGCAGTCAGGGCGAAGCAACTGAAGCTTTCTTT.

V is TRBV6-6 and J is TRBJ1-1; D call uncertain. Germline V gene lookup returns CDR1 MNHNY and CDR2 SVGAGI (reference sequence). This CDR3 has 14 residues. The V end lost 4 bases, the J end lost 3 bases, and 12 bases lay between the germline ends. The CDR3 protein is CASSSLLGDTEAFF. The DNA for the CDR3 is TGTGCCAGCAGTTCCCTTTTGGGAGACACTGAAGCTTTCTTT.

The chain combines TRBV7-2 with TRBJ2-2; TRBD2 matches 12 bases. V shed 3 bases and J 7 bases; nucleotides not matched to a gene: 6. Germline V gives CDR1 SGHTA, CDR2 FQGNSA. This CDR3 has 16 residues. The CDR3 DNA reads TGTGCCAGCAGCTTTCTAGCGGGAGGGCAAGGCGGGGAGCTGTTTTTT. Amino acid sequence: CASSFLAGGQGGELFF.

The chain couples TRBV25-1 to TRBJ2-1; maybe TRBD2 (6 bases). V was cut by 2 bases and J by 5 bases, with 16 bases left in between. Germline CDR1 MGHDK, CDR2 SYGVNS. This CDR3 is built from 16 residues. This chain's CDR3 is CASSEPGLVGHNEQFF. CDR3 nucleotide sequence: TGTGCCAGCAGTGAACCGGGACTGGTCGGACACAATGAGCAGTTCTTC.

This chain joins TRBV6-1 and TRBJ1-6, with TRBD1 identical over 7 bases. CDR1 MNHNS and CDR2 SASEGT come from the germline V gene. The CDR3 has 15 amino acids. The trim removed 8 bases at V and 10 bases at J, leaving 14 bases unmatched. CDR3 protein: CASAGRQGIGSPLHF. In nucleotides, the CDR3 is TGTGCCAGCGCTGGAAGACAGGGAATTGGATCACCCCTCCACTTT.

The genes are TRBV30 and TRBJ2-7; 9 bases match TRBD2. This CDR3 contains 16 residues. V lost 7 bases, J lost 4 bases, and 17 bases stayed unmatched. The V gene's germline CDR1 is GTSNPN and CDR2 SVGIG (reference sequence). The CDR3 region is CASTLGGAGGPYEQYF. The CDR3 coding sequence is TGTGCCTCCACCTTAGGAGGAGCGGGAGGCCCGTACGAGCAGTACTTC.

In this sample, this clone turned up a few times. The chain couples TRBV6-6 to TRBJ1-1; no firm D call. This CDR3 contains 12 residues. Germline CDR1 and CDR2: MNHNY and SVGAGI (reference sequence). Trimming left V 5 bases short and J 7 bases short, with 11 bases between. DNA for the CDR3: TGTGCCAGCAGTAGAGCAAGCGGTGAAGCTTTCTTT. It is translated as CASSRASGEAFF.

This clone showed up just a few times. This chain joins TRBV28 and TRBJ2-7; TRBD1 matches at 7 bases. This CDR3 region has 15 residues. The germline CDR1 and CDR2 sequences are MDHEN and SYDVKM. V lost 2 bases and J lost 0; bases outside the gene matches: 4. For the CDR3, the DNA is TGTGCCAGCAGTTTACCCGGGACAGCCTCCTACGAGCAGTACTTC. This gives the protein CASSLPGTASYEQYF.